A selection of T cell receptor beta chains follows, all from one sample in a study of shared clonotypes between healthy human individuals. The method was immunoSEQ multiplex PCR; TCRdb's version includes in-frame clones alone and lacks a portion of them. The top ten hold about 12% of the sample, which has about 490,000 clones, 70% to 80% seen once. Sequencing was done on a sample of PBMCs. The source is a woman aged 40 to 49 in good health. Some clones in this sample may be carry-over from other donors' samples. Each CDR3 is given with its conserved first and last residue. The D gene is left open where the match is weak. Part of the rows lack a size; the others show once, few, many or a class for expanded clones.

-	TRBV7-2	-	TRBJ2-7	CASSLQKESYEQYF	TGTGCCAGCAGCTTACAAAAGGAGTCCTACGAGCAGTACTTC
-	TRBV19	-	TRBJ1-5	CASSIARNQPQHF	TGTGCCAGTAGTATAGCCCGGAATCAGCCCCAGCATTTT
-	TRBV7-3	-	TRBJ2-3	CASSQRGNTQYF	TGTGCCAGCAGCCAGAGGGGAAATACGCAGTATTTT
once	TRBV11-2	-	TRBJ2-7	CASSLDSGTFHYEQYF	TGTGCCAGCAGCTTGGATTCCGGGACTTTCCACTACGAGCAGTACTTC
-	TRBV5-1	TRBD1	TRBJ1-6	CASSLSQGGNSPLHF	TGCGCCAGCAGCTTGTCGCAGGGGGGAAATTCACCCCTCCACTTT
-	TRBV19	-	TRBJ2-2	CASSIGFANTGELFF	TGTGCCAGTAGTATCGGTTTCGCGAACACCGGGGAGCTGTTTTTT
-	TRBV7-9	TRBD2	TRBJ2-1	CASSPTSGVEQFF	TGTGCCAGCTCCCCGACTAGCGGGGTTGAGCAGTTCTTC
once	TRBV5-4	-	TRBJ1-3	CASSFRGNTIYF	TGTGCCAGCAGCTTTCGAGGAAACACCATATATTTT
-	TRBV10-2	TRBD1	TRBJ1-3	CASRGGTGGYGNTIYF	TGCGCCAGCCGGGGCGGGACAGGGGGCTATGGAAACACCATATATTTT
-	TRBV7-2	TRBD2	TRBJ2-1	CASSKRAGDPYNEQFF	TGTGCCAGCAGCAAACGAGCGGGAGACCCCTACAATGAGCAGTTCTTC
-	TRBV30	-	TRBJ1-3	CAWSNRGRGLSGNTIYF	TGTGCCTGGAGTAACCGGGGCAGGGGATTATCTGGAAACACCATATATTTT
-	TRBV10-1	TRBD1	TRBJ2-1	CASSPPGTGGINEQFF	TGCGCCAGCAGTCCCCCCGGGACAGGGGGTATCAATGAGCAGTTCTTC
-	TRBV27	-	TRBJ1-4	CASSFVWQGDEKLFF	TGTGCCAGCAGTTTTGTTTGGCAGGGTGACGAAAAACTGTTTTTT
-	TRBV28	-	TRBJ2-3	CASSLGGPTDTQYF	TGTGCCAGCAGTTTAGGCGGCCCCACAGATACGCAGTATTTT
-	TRBV18	-	TRBJ2-5	CASSRATQETQYF	TGTGCCAGCTCGCGGGCCACGCAAGAGACCCAGTACTTC